This entry lists 2 T cell receptor beta chains sequenced from one sample in a study of T cell responses to AZD1222 COVID-19 vaccine. Measured with immunoSEQ multiplex PCR; TCRdb has only the in-frame clones, and not every one. The repertoire holds about 270,000 clones, with roughly 93% as singletons. Here the sequenced sample was peripheral blood, taken 28 days after the second AZD1222 dose. The receptor set was obtained from an adult who received the AZD1222 COVID-19 vaccine.

The chain links TRBV7-2 to TRBJ1-1, with D possibly matching TRBD1 (5 bases). The CDR3 loop spans 16 amino acids. Trimming cost V 4 bases and J 0 bases, with 15 bases left between them. Germline V gene data show CDR1 as SGHTA and CDR2 as FQGNSA. DNA for the CDR3: TGTGCCAGCAGCTACGGTACAGGAAACCTGAACACTGAAGCTTTCTTT. Its translation is CASSYGTGNLNTEAFF. Full variable domain (remainder filled in from reference TRBV7-2 and TRBJ1-1): GAGVSQSPSNKVTEKGKDVELRCDPISGHTALYWYRQSLGQGLEFLIYFQGNSAPDKSGLPSDRFSAERTGGSVSTLTIQRTQQEDSAVYLCASSYGTGNLNTEAFFGQGTRLTVV.

The rearrangement joins TRBV5-1 to TRBJ2-3, with D possibly called TRBD1 or TRBD2 (6 bases each). V lost 6 bases to trimming and J lost 2 bases, with 13 bases between them. CDR3 size: 14 residues. Germline V CDR1 and CDR2: SGHRS, YFSETQ. This CDR3 is CASKGGGHTDTQYF. Written as DNA, the CDR3 is TGCGCCAGCAAGGGGGGAGGTCACACAGATACGCAGTATTTT. Based on the CDR3 plus reference TRBV5-1 and TRBJ2-3, the full variable domain is KAGVTQTPRYLIKTRGQQVTLSCSPISGHRSVSWYQQTPGQGLQFLFEYFSETQRNKGNFPGRFSGRQFSNSRSEMNVSTLELGDSALYLCASKGGGHTDTQYFGPGTRLTVL.